The 15 T cell receptor beta chains given below trace back to one sample, sequenced in a study of blood T cell repertoires in COVID-19. Here immunoSEQ multiplex PCR was the method, and the copy in TCRdb shows in-frame clones only, minus some. The table shows roughly 3,500 clones, with 60% to 75% occurring only once. Sequenced: peripheral blood. The receptor set was obtained from a man between 65 and 85 years old with active COVID-19.

This chain connects TRBV5-4 to TRBJ2-5; 9 bases agree with TRBD2. V shed 7 bases and J 5 bases; nucleotides not matched to a gene: 12. Per the germline V gene, CDR1 is SGHNT and CDR2 is YYREEE (reference sequence). The CDR3 length is 15 residues. DNA for the CDR3: TGTGCCAGCGGGAGAGGCGGGGGGGCCGCGGAGACCCAGTACTTC. It specifies CASGRGGGAAETQYF.

The V call is TRBV9, the J call TRBJ2-2; 11 bases are shared with TRBD2. CDR1 and CDR2 (germline): SGDLS, YYNGEE. This CDR3 region has 18 residues. V shed 2 bases and J 1 base; nucleotides not matched to a gene: 7. In DNA, the CDR3 is TGTGCCAGCAGCGTTACCCCGGGGACTAGCGGGAACACCGGGGAGCTGTTTTTT. Amino acids: CASSVTPGTSGNTGELFF.

This clone was recorded once. This chain connects TRBV6-5 to TRBJ1-2, with D perhaps matching TRBD1 (5 bases). CDR1 is MNHEY and CDR2 is SVGAGI in the germline V gene. V was trimmed by 2 bases and J by 8 bases, leaving 18 bases between them. The CDR3 spans 15 residues. The CDR3 nucleotides are TGTGCCAGCAGTTACCCTCAGACGGGGGTGGAAGGCTACACCTTC. Its translation: CASSYPQTGVEGYTF.

The count of this clone is one. The chain combines TRBV2 with TRBJ2-4; 8 nucleotides agree with TRBD1. The CDR3 runs to 15 residues. V was pared by 3 bases and J by 3 bases, with 4 bases of the junction left unmatched. The germline gives CDR1 SNHLY, CDR2 FYNNEI. The DNA of the CDR3 is TGTGCCAGCAGTGAGACAGGGGTAGGCAAAAACATTCAGTACTTC. Amino acids: CASSETGVGKNIQYF.

This chain connects TRBV5-4 to TRBJ2-7; D may be TRBD1 (5 bases). Trimming pared 0 bases from V and 6 bases from J, leaving 13 bases between. Germline V gene data show CDR1 as SGHNT and CDR2 as YYREEE (reference sequence). The CDR3 contains 14 residues. The DNA of the CDR3 is TGTGCCAGCAGCTTGGGGGGCCCGACGCGCGAGCAGTACTTC. This encodes CASSLGGPTREQYF.

The rearrangement uses TRBV11-2 and TRBJ1-1; D gene uncertain. This CDR3 has 14 amino acids. V lost 6 bases and J lost 5, with 16 bases in between. Germline-derived CDR1 and CDR2 are SGHAT and FQNNGV. CDR3 loop: CASRDGRGVTEAFF. In DNA form, the CDR3 reads TGTGCCAGCAGGGACGGCCGGGGAGTAACTGAAGCTTTCTTT.

This rearrangement joins TRBV6-2 or TRBV6-3 to TRBJ2-6, with unresolved D. Germline V CDR1 and CDR2: MNHEY, SVGEGT. The ends were cut back, 3 bases at V and 0 bases at J, with 15 bases in the middle. This CDR3 is 18 amino acids long. Here the CDR3 reads CASSYSRSRPSGANVLTF. CDR3 DNA: TGTGCCAGCAGTTATTCTCGTTCCAGGCCCTCTGGGGCCAACGTCCTGACTTTC.

This clone has just a few counts. This chain uses TRBV14 with TRBJ1-3; no definite D call. V lost 4 bases and J 0 bases, leaving 10 bases between the germline ends. The CDR3 is 15 residues long. The germline CDR1 and CDR2 sequences are SGHDN and FVKESK. CDR3 DNA sequence: TGTGCCAGCAGCCGAGGGTGGAGCTCTGGAAACACCATATATTTT. It is translated as CASSRGWSSGNTIYF.

The genes are TRBV9 and TRBJ2-5, with D possibly TRBD2 on 5 matching bases. CDR3 length: 14 amino acids. Germline CDR1 reads SGDLS; CDR2 reads YYNGEE. Trimming took 3 bases from V and 1 from J, leaving 10 bases between them. CDR3: CASSGWGVQETQYF. CDR3 DNA: TGTGCCAGCAGCGGTTGGGGAGTCCAAGAGACCCAGTACTTC. The full variable domain, in which reference TRBV9 and TRBJ2-5 provide the parts outside the CDR3, is DSGVTQTPKHLITATGQRVTLRCSPRSGDLSVYWYQQSLDQGLQFLIQYYNGEERAKGNILERFSAQQFPDLHSELNLSSLELGDSALYFCASSGWGVQETQYFGPGTRLLVL.

The rearrangement joins TRBV9 to TRBJ2-1; 7 nucleotides line up with TRBD2. With V trimmed by 0 bases and J by 10 bases, 4 bases remained unmatched. Per germline, CDR1 SGDLS and CDR2 YYNGEE. The length of the CDR3 is 13 residues. For the CDR3, the DNA is TGTGCCAGCAGCGTAGGTGCGGGAGTAGAGCAGTTCTTC. This encodes CASSVGAGVEQFF.

This clone has only one observation. The chain uses TRBV18 and TRBJ2-2, with unresolved D. V lost 3 bases to trimming and J lost 8 bases, with 13 bases between them. CDR3 length: 14 residues. The germline gives CDR1 KGHSH, CDR2 LQKENI. For the CDR3, the DNA is TGTGCCAGCTCACCTTCGGAGTCGGTGGGGGAGCTGTTTTTT. This encodes CASSPSESVGELFF.

This clone was picked up one time. This sequence joins TRBV6-5 and TRBJ1-2, with no clear D. CDR1 is MNHEY, CDR2 SVGAGI, per germline. The CDR3 totals 14 residues. Trimming pared 6 bases from V and 10 bases from J, leaving 21 bases between. DNA for the CDR3: TGTGCCAGCAGGCCCTCCAACCTCGGGAACATCTACACCTTC. This gives the protein CASRPSNLGNIYTF.

CDR3 region: CASSYSTSGGTGELFF. CDR3 nucleotide sequence: TGTGCCAGCAGTTACTCGACTAGCGGCGGTACCGGGGAGCTGTTTTTT. V usage is TRBV6-5 and J usage is TRBJ2-2, with TRBD2 matching over 9 bases. From germline, CDR1 is MNHEY and CDR2 SVGAGI. The J segment lost 5 bases and the V segment lost 0 bases, leaving 4 bases of the junction unmatched. The length of the CDR3 is 16 residues.

V is TRBV28 and J is TRBJ1-2; 7 bases agree with TRBD1. Trimming removed 8 bases from V and 6 bases from J; junction bases left unmatched: 15. The germline CDR1 and CDR2 sequences are MDHEN and SYDVKM. CDR3 size: 15 residues. CDR3: CASRLGSYRGNGYTF. The DNA for the CDR3 is TGTGCCAGCCGTCTAGGGTCCTACAGGGGAAATGGCTACACCTTC.

The chain joins TRBV5-6 to TRBJ2-5, with 8 bases aligning to TRBD1. J gave up 6 bases and V 4 bases, and 14 bases lay outside the gene matches. Germline-derived CDR1 and CDR2 are SGHDT and YYEEEE. This CDR3 has 16 amino acids. CDR3 nucleotides: TGTGCCAGCAGCCCGCCGCCAAACGACAGGGGAAAGACCCAGTACTTC. Amino acids: CASSPPPNDRGKTQYF.